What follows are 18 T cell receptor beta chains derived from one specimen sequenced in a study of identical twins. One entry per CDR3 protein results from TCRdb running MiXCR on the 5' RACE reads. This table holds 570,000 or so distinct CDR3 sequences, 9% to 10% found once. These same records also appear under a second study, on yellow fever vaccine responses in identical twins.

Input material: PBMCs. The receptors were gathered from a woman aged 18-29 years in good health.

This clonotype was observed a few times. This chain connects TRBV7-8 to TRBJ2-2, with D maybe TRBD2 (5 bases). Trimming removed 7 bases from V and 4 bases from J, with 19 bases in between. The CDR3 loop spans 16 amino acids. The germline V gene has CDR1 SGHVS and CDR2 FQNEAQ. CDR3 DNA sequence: TGTGCCAGCATCCACCCCGGGGAGCTTACCACCGGGGAGCTGTTTTTT. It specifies CASIHPGELTTGELFF.

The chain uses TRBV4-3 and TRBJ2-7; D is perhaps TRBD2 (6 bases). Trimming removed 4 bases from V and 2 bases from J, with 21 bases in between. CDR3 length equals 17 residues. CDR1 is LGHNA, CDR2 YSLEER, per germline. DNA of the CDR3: TGCGCCAGCAGCCCAGGGACTGAAGGGGACCCACCCTACGAGCAGTACTTC. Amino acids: CASSPGTEGDPPYEQYF.

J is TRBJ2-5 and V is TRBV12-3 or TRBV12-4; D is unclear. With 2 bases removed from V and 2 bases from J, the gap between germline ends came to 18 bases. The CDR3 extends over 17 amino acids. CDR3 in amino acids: CASSLRSVGWLQETQYF. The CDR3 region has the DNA TGTGCCAGCAGTTTAAGAAGTGTAGGCTGGCTACAAGAGACCCAGTACTTC.

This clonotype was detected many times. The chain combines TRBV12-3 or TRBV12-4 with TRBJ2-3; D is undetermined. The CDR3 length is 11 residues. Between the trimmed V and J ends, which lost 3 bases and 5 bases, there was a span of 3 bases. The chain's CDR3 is CASSFEDTQYF. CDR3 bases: TGTGCCAGCAGTTTTGAAGATACGCAGTATTTT.

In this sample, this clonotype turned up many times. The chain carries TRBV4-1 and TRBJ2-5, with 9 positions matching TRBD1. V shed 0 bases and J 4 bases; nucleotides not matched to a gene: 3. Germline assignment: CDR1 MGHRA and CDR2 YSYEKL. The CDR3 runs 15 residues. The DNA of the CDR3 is TGCGCCAGCAGCCAAGAGGGACAGGGTAGAGAGACCCAGTACTTC. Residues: CASSQEGQGRETQYF.

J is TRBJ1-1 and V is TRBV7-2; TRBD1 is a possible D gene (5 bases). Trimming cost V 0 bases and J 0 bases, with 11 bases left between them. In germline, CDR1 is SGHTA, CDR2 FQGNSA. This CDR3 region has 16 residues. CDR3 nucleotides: TGTGCCAGCAGCTTAGCCTTGACCAGGGTGAACACTGAAGCTTTCTTT. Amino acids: CASSLALTRVNTEAFF.

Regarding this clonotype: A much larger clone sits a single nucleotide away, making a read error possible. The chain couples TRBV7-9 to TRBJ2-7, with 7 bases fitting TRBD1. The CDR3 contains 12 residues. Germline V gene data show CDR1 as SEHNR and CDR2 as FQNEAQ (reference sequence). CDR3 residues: CASSEGAYKQYF. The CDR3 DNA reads TGTGCCAGCAGTGAGGGGGCCTACAAGCAGTACTTC.

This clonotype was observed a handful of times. The CDR3 DNA follows: TGTGCCAGCCAACAAGCGGGAGGGCAGTACGAGCAGTACTTC. The encoded protein is CASQQAGGQYEQYF. The chain employs TRBV6-2 or TRBV6-3 and TRBJ2-7; 10 nucleotides line up with TRBD2. The germline V gene encodes CDR1 MNHEY and CDR2 SVGEGT. Losses at the gene ends were 8 bases for V and 4 bases for J; bases not matched to a gene: 8. The CDR3 has 14 amino acids.

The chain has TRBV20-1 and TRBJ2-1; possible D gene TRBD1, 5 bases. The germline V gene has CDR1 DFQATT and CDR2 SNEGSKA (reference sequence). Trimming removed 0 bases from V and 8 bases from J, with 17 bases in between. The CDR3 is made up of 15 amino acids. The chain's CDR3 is CSARDGAHIPDEQFF. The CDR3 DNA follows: TGCAGTGCTAGAGATGGGGCCCACATTCCTGATGAGCAGTTCTTC.

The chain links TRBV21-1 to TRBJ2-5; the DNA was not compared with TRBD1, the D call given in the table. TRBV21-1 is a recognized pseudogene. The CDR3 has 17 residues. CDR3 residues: CASSTHRNRVFFETQYF. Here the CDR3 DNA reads TGTGCCAGCAGCACCCACCGGAACAGGGTATTTTTTGAGACCCAGTACTTC.

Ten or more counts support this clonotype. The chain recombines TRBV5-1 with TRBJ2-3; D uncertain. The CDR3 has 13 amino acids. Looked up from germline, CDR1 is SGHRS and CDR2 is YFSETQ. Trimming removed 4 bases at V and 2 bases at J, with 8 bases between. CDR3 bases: TGCGCCAGCAGCCGAACACCCACAGATACGCAGTATTTT. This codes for CASSRTPTDTQYF. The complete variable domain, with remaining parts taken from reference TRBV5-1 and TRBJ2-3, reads KAGVTQTPRYLIKTRGQQVTLSCSPISGHRSVSWYQQTPGQGLQFLFEYFSETQRNKGNFPGRFSGRQFSNSRSEMNVSTLELGDSALYLCASSRTPTDTQYFGPGTRLTVL.

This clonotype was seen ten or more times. CDR3 protein: CSVDYGTAGRGTDTQYF. CDR3 DNA sequence: TGCAGCGTGGACTATGGGACAGCCGGGCGTGGCACAGATACGCAGTATTTT. The chain recombines TRBV29-1 with TRBJ2-3; D is possibly TRBD1 (7 bases). Germline loops: CDR1 SQVTM, CDR2 ANQGSEA. The CDR3 is made up of 17 amino acids. The germline V and J ends were trimmed by 6 bases and 1 base, with 23 bases remaining between them.

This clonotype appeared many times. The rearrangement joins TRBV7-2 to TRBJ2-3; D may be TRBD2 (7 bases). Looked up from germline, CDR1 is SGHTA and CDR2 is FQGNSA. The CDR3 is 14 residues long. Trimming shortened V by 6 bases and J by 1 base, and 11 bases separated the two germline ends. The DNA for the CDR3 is TGTGCCAGCAGTTGGGGGGGCGGCACAGATACGCAGTATTTT. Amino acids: CASSWGGGTDTQYF.

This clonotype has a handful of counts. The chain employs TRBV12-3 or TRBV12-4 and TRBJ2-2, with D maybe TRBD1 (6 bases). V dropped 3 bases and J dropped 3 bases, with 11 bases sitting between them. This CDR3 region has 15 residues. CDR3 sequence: CASSLTRGDTGELFF. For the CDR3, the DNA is TGTGCCAGCAGTTTGACCAGGGGTGACACCGGGGAGCTGTTTTTT.

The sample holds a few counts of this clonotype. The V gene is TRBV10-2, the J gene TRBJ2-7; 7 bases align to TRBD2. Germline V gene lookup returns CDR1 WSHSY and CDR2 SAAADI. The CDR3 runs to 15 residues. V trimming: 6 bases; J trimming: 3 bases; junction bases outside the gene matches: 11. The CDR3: CASRVPSGTGYEQYF. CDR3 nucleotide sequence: TGCGCCAGCAGGGTTCCTAGCGGTACGGGCTACGAGCAGTACTTC.

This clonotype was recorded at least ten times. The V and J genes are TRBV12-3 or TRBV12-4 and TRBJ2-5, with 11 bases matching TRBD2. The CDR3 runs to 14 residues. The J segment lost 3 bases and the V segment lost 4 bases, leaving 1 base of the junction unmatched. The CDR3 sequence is CASSSGLAEETQYF. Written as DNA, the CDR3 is TGTGCCAGCAGTTCGGGACTAGCGGAAGAGACCCAGTACTTC.

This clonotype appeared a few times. This CDR3 reads CASGLVPRGRRSTDTQYF. CDR3 DNA sequence: TGTGCTAGTGGTTTGGTACCGCGCGGGAGGCGAAGTACAGATACGCAGTATTTT. V usage is TRBV12-5 and J usage is TRBJ2-3; TRBD2 aligns across 8 bases. Germline V gene data show CDR1 as LGHNT and CDR2 as FRNRAP. Losses at the gene ends were 0 bases for V and 3 bases for J; bases not matched to a gene: 11. The CDR3 covers 18 residues.

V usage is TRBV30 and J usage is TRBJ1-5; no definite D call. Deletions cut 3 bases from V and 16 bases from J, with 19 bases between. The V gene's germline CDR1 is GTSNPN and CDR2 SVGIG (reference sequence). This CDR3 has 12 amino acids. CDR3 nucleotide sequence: TGTGCCTGGAGGGACGGTGCCCGTGAAAATCATTTT. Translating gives CAWRDGARENHF.